This T cell receptor beta chain originates from a study of CD8+ T cells in alopecia areata. A single count supports this clone. Extraction and reverse transcription of RNA yielded cDNA as the sequencing template. The method was immunoSEQ multiplex PCR; TCRdb's version includes in-frame clones alone and lacks a portion of them. This sample has roughly 46,000 clones, with just over 65% found just once. Treatment denoted: oral pan-JAK inhibitor, 5-10 mg twice daily. The length of the CDR3 is 12 residues. Germline V gene data show CDR1 as SQVTM and CDR2 as ANQGSEA. The V end was cut by 4 bases, the J end by 4 bases, with 10 bases between.

The sequence was collected from a human donor with alopecia areata. Source: CD8+ T cells sorted from blood, taken at week 4, from a patient treated with tofacitinib. The chain couples TRBV29-1 to TRBJ1-2; perhaps TRBD1 as D (6 bases). This CDR3 reads CSVGPRGYGYTF. Here the CDR3 DNA reads TGCAGCGTTGGCCCCAGGGGCTATGGCTACACCTTC.